This T cell receptor (beta chain) is drawn from a study of CD8 T cells in Susac syndrome. With V trimmed by 1 base and J by 5 bases, 15 bases remained unmatched. CDR3 length: 17 amino acids. Germline CDR1 and CDR2: DFQATT and SNEGSKA (reference sequence). With random hexamers, reverse transcription was performed on about 0.5 to 1 ug of RNA. TCR beta CDR3 was amplified by immunoSEQ covering 54 Vbeta and 13 Jbeta. TCRdb fed the immunoSEQ multiplex PCR reads into MiXCR, producing one record per CDR3 protein. The sample holds some 150,000 distinct CDR3 sequences, under 97% seen once. This clonotype was sampled from a human donor with Susac syndrome. The sequenced sample consisted of CD4+ T cells from PBMCs. The chain recombines TRBV20-1 with TRBJ2-5; 8 bases match TRBD2. Here the CDR3 reads CSARGGLAGPQGETQYF. CDR3 coding DNA: TGCAGTGCTAGAGGGGGCCTAGCGGGCCCTCAGGGGGAGACCCAGTACTTC.